A single sample is the source of the 10 T cell receptor beta chains below, sequenced in a study of T cell responses to AZD1222 COVID-19 vaccine. Sequencing used immunoSEQ multiplex PCR; TCRdb keeps in-frame clones, though not all of them. In the table there are roughly 150,000 clones, less than 95% of which are singletons. This sample comprised peripheral blood, obtained on day 0 of AZD1222 vaccination. The receptor source for this set is an adult in good health.

The chain links TRBV5-6 to TRBJ1-3; D gene ambiguous. The V and J ends lost 0 bases and 3 bases respectively, with 4 bases between them. CDR3 length: 13 residues. Germline-derived CDR1 and CDR2 are SGHDT and YYEEEE. Here the CDR3 DNA reads TGTGCCAGCAGCTTGGCTGATGGAAACACCATATATTTT. Amino acids: CASSLADGNTIYF.

This chain links TRBV28 with TRBJ2-3; D is perhaps TRBD1 or TRBD2 (6 bases each). This CDR3 comprises 14 residues. CDR1 is MDHEN and CDR2 is SYDVKM in the germline V gene. Trimming stripped 6 bases from V and 1 base from J, with 11 bases between. The CDR3 reads CASSKGGGTDTQYF. The CDR3 coding sequence is TGTGCCAGCAGCAAGGGGGGCGGCACAGATACGCAGTATTTT.

The chain couples TRBV12-5 to TRBJ1-1; D gene uncertain. The CDR3 runs to 15 residues. Per the germline V gene, CDR1 is LGHNT and CDR2 is FRNRAP. V lost 0 bases and J lost 5, with 13 bases in between. The CDR3 loop reads CASGLVRGMETEAFF. DNA of the CDR3: TGTGCTAGTGGTTTGGTACGAGGGATGGAGACTGAAGCTTTCTTT.

The chain employs TRBV28 and TRBJ2-1; 7 bases line up with TRBD2. Per germline, CDR1 MDHEN and CDR2 SYDVKM. The CDR3 spans 14 residues. V shed 4 bases and J 0 bases; nucleotides not matched to a gene: 0. CDR3 amino acids: CASSSGGSYNEQFF. In DNA form, the CDR3 reads TGTGCCAGCAGTTCGGGGGGCTCCTACAATGAGCAGTTCTTC.

The genes are TRBV10-3 and TRBJ2-1, with D perhaps assigned TRBD1 or TRBD2 (6 bases each). The CDR3 runs to 13 residues. Germline CDR1 reads ENHRY; CDR2 reads SYGVKD. Trimming cost V 0 bases and J 10 bases, with 10 bases left between them. The CDR3 DNA follows: TGTGCCATCAGTGAGTCAGGGGGGCTCGAGCAGTTCTTC. Its translation: CAISESGGLEQFF.

The chain recombines TRBV5-4 with TRBJ1-3, with D possibly matching TRBD1 (6 bases). Trimming removed 0 bases from V and 2 bases from J, with 9 bases in between. The CDR3 has 15 residues. Germline assignment: CDR1 SGHNT and CDR2 YYREEE (reference sequence). CDR3 protein: CASSLGDNPGNTIYF. DNA of the CDR3: TGTGCCAGCAGCTTGGGGGACAATCCTGGAAACACCATATATTTT.

The chain links TRBV4-1 to TRBJ2-2, with TRBD2 matching 8 bases. The CDR3 totals 16 residues. The germline gives CDR1 MGHRA, CDR2 YSYEKL. The trim removed 0 bases at V and 5 bases at J, leaving 5 bases unmatched. Here the CDR3 DNA reads TGCGCCAGCAGCCAAGATGGGGCGGGGGGAACCGGGGAGCTGTTTTTT. Translated: CASSQDGAGGTGELFF.

The chain couples TRBV18 to TRBJ2-3; no clear D. Germline assignment: CDR1 KGHSH and CDR2 LQKENI. V gave up 2 bases and J gave up 4 bases, with 10 bases separating them. This CDR3 contains 14 residues. CDR3 loop: CASSPRGLADTQYF. CDR3 DNA: TGTGCCAGCTCACCAAGAGGCCTAGCAGATACGCAGTATTTT.

This chain connects TRBV11-2 to TRBJ2-1, with 9 positions matching TRBD2. CDR3 length: 14 residues. The germline gives CDR1 SGHAT, CDR2 FQNNGV. The V and J ends lost 1 base and 8 bases, in that order; junction bases with no gene match: 3. The CDR3 nucleotides are TGTGCCAGCAGCTTAGGCGGCGGGAGGGATGAGCAGTTCTTC. This translates into CASSLGGGRDEQFF.

The J gene is TRBJ1-1, the V gene TRBV28; D gene uncertain. Per germline, CDR1 MDHEN and CDR2 SYDVKM. The CDR3 runs to 12 residues. The V end was cut by 2 bases, the J end by 11 bases, with 12 bases between. CDR3 coding DNA: TGTGCCAGCAGTTTAGGAGGTCAAGAGGCTTTCTTT. Its protein is CASSLGGQEAFF.